The 16 T cell receptor beta chains below were found in one sample sequenced in a study of control samples from healthy donors and cancer patients. Assay used: immunoSEQ multiplex PCR; TCRdb lists only in-frame clones, some missing. The data show under 150,000 clones, just under 95% seen once. Sequencing was carried out using blood. The source is a man aged 25-40 years in good health.

The chain employs TRBV3-1 (or the pseudogene TRBV3-2) and TRBJ2-5; D remains unclear. The CDR3 totals 14 residues. V lost 1 base and J lost 3, with 9 bases in between. CDR1 LGHDT and CDR2 YNNKEL come from the germline V gene (reference sequence). The CDR3 region has the DNA TGTGCCAGCAGCCAAGGGCTCACGGAAGAGACCCAGTACTTC. Translation: CASSQGLTEETQYF.

The genes are TRBV6-4 and TRBJ2-3; D may be TRBD1 or TRBD2 (5 bases each). V shed 3 bases and J shed 6 bases, with 16 bases lying between them. The CDR3 has 15 residues. Germline CDR1 MRHNA, CDR2 SNTAGT. The CDR3 loop reads CASSEGGSPGDTQYF. The CDR3 region has the DNA TGTGCCAGCAGTGAAGGAGGCAGCCCAGGGGATACGCAGTATTTT.

This chain connects TRBV4-1 to TRBJ2-1, with 8 nucleotides matching TRBD1. CDR1 is MGHRA and CDR2 is YSYEKL in the germline V gene. Trimming cost V 4 bases and J 2 bases; bases outside gene matches: 4. This CDR3 is 15 amino acids long. CDR3 in DNA: TGCGCCAGCAGCCGCGACAGGGGACCCTACAATGAGCAGTTCTTC. Translating gives CASSRDRGPYNEQFF.

The chain employs TRBV7-2 and TRBJ2-1; D not resolved. The CDR3 contains 11 residues. Trimming left V 5 bases short and J 10 bases short, with 9 bases between. Germline V lookup: CDR1 SGHTA, CDR2 FQGNSA. CDR3 region: CASSKSREQFF. CDR3 nucleotide sequence: TGTGCCAGCAGCAAGTCGAGGGAGCAGTTCTTC.

As regards this clone: In the same sample, other DNA sequences code for this CDR3. This chain connects TRBV6-5 to TRBJ1-5; D is undetermined. V was shortened by 6 bases and J by 0 bases, with 6 bases between the two germline ends. The germline CDR1 and CDR2 sequences are MNHEY and SVGAGI. The CDR3 sequence is 13 residues long. CDR3 loop: CASSRYSNQPQHF. CDR3 DNA: TGTGCCAGCAGCCGTTATAGCAATCAGCCCCAGCATTTT.

The chain employs TRBV5-1 and TRBJ2-7; possible D gene TRBD2, 6 bases. This CDR3 has 13 residues. Trimming pared 2 bases from V and 6 bases from J, leaving 12 bases between. Germline loops: CDR1 SGHRS, CDR2 YFSETQ. DNA for the CDR3: TGCGCCAGCAGCTTCACGGGACTGGGCGAGCAGTACTTC. Translation gives CASSFTGLGEQYF.

In its sample, this clone was seen a few times. The chain joins TRBV29-1 to TRBJ2-1; 7 bases line up with TRBD1. The CDR3 is 14 amino acids. Germline V gene data show CDR1 as SQVTM and CDR2 as ANQGSEA. With V trimmed by 8 bases and J by 0 bases, 7 bases remained unmatched. CDR3 amino acids: CSSGTASSYNEQFF. DNA for the CDR3: TGCAGCTCCGGGACAGCCAGCTCCTACAATGAGCAGTTCTTC.

The rearrangement links TRBV27 to TRBJ2-7; TRBD2 aligns across 9 bases. The CDR3 loop spans 14 amino acids. V was pared by 10 bases and J by 6 bases, with 13 bases of the junction left unmatched. Germline V lookup: CDR1 MNHEY, CDR2 SMNVEV (reference sequence). The CDR3 loop is CATRGSGRLGEQYF. The CDR3 DNA reads TGTGCCACAAGGGGTAGCGGGAGACTCGGCGAGCAGTACTTC.

V is TRBV5-1 and J is TRBJ2-1; D possibly uses TRBD1 or TRBD2 (6 bases each). The V and J ends lost 4 bases and 8 bases respectively, with 19 bases between them. Per germline, CDR1 SGHRS and CDR2 YFSETQ. The CDR3 is 15 residues long. CDR3 bases: TGCGCCAGCAGCACGGGAGTTGGGGGCGGGCATGAGCAGTTCTTC. It is translated as CASSTGVGGGHEQFF.

J is TRBJ2-1 and V is TRBV6-4; 10 bases agree with TRBD2. V was pared by 5 bases and J by 0 bases, with 1 base of the junction left unmatched. The CDR3 length is 15 residues. Germline V gives CDR1 MRHNA, CDR2 SNTAGT. CDR3 protein: CASSKRGGSYNEQFF. CDR3 DNA sequence: TGTGCCAGCAGTAAGCGGGGGGGCTCCTACAATGAGCAGTTCTTC.

The V call is TRBV5-1, the J call TRBJ1-2; possibly TRBD1 for D (5 bases). V shed 4 bases and J shed 4 bases, with 20 bases lying between them. The CDR3 contains 16 residues. Looked up from germline, CDR1 is SGHRS and CDR2 is YFSETQ. The DNA for the CDR3 is TGCGCCAGCAGCCTGGGGTTCGGAGGGGCTACCTATGGCTACACCTTC. It is translated as CASSLGFGGATYGYTF.

The rearrangement joins TRBV11-2 to TRBJ2-1; D is unresolved. Trimming stripped 3 bases from V and 3 bases from J, with 12 bases between. The CDR3 covers 15 residues. Germline V gene sequence: CDR1 SGHAT, CDR2 FQNNGV. The CDR3 loop reads CASSLRSENYNEQFF. In nucleotides, the CDR3 is TGTGCCAGCAGCTTGCGATCGGAGAACTACAATGAGCAGTTCTTC.

The rearrangement links TRBV3-1 (or the pseudogene TRBV3-2) to TRBJ2-1, with 12 nucleotides matching TRBD2. CDR1 is LGHDT, CDR2 YNNKEL, per germline (reference sequence). This CDR3 has 17 residues. Trimming removed 4 bases from V and 8 bases from J; junction bases left unmatched: 12. The CDR3 DNA sequence: TGTGCCAGCAGCCCCGGACTAGCGGGATGGACGGGGGATGAGCAGTTCTTC. Translating it yields CASSPGLAGWTGDEQFF.

V gene TRBV19 combines with J gene TRBJ1-2, with D perhaps TRBD1 (5 bases). In germline, CDR1 is LNHDA, CDR2 SQIVND (reference sequence). V was shortened by 5 bases and J by 4 bases, with 14 bases between the two germline ends. The CDR3 is made up of 14 amino acids. The CDR3 here is CASSRSERGYGYTF. The CDR3 DNA reads TGTGCCAGTAGTCGAAGTGAGAGGGGCTATGGCTACACCTTC.

V is TRBV15 and J is TRBJ1-4; D unresolved. V was clipped by 0 bases and J by 4 bases, with 9 bases between them. The CDR3 extends over 15 amino acids. The germline V gene encodes CDR1 LNHNV and CDR2 YYDKDF (reference sequence). CDR3 amino acids: CATSRDRADNEKLFF. CDR3 nucleotide sequence: TGTGCCACCAGCAGAGATAGGGCAGATAATGAAAAACTGTTTTTT.

The rearrangement links TRBV27 to TRBJ1-5; TRBD1 aligns across 9 bases. V shed 6 bases, J shed 7 bases, and the junction held 10 bases outside the gene matches. Germline CDR1 MNHEY, CDR2 SMNVEV (reference sequence). The length of the CDR3 is 15 residues. The CDR3 spells CASSLTTGGNQPQHF. The CDR3 coding sequence is TGTGCCAGCAGCCTCACGACAGGGGGAAACCAGCCCCAGCATTTT.